These T cell receptor beta chains were read from a single sample in a study of regulatory T cells in long-lasting Graves disease. One entry per CDR3 protein results from TCRdb running MiXCR on the multiplex PCR reads. The sample lists some 300,000 distinct CDR3 sequences, around a fifth occurring once. The specimen was peripheral blood mononuclear cells (PBMCs), collected when the disease was refractory, from a patient treated with antithyroid drugs. These TCRs come from a female donor with Graves disease. The CDR3 runs from the conserved cysteine through the conserved F or W. Fields, in order: V gene, clone size, D gene, J gene, CDR3 DNA, CDR3 protein. The D gene is left open where the match is weak. Clone size is not always given. Where it is, it says once, few, many or a class for expanded clones.

v_gene: TRBV18; abundance: few; d_gene: NA; j_gene: TRBJ1-1; CDR3nt: TGTGCCAGCTCACCTCGGGAAGGGTCGGCTGAAGCTTTCTTT; CDR3aa: CASSPREGSAEAFF
v_gene: TRBV5-6; abundance: many; d_gene: NA; j_gene: TRBJ2-7; CDR3nt: TGTGCCAGCAGCTTTGCCTACGAGCAGTACTTC; CDR3aa: CASSFAYEQYF
v_gene: TRBV9; abundance: NA; d_gene: TRBD2; j_gene: TRBJ2-5; CDR3nt: TGTGCCAGCAGCGTAGTGGGACTAGTGGGAGAGACCCAGTACTTC; CDR3aa: CASSVVGLVGETQYF
v_gene: TRBV7-2; abundance: many; d_gene: TRBD1; j_gene: TRBJ2-6; CDR3nt: TGTGCCAGCAGCTTAGCGGGACAGGGTAACTCTGGGGCCAACGTCCTGACTTTC; CDR3aa: CASSLAGQGNSGANVLTF
v_gene: TRBV11-2; abundance: many; d_gene: NA; j_gene: TRBJ2-1; CDR3nt: TGTGCCAGCAGCTTGGAGGACTTTTTCAATGAGCAGTTCTTC; CDR3aa: CASSLEDFFNEQFF
v_gene: TRBV28; abundance: few; d_gene: TRBD1; j_gene: TRBJ2-7; CDR3nt: TGTGCCAGCAGTTTACCACAGGGGTCCTACGAGGAGCAGTACTTC; CDR3aa: CASSLPQGSYEEQYF
v_gene: TRBV29-1; abundance: NA; d_gene: NA; j_gene: TRBJ2-2; CDR3nt: TGCAGCGCCGCAGGGCTTCAAAGCACCGGGGAGCTGTTTTTT; CDR3aa: CSAAGLQSTGELFF
v_gene: TRBV20-1; abundance: NA; d_gene: NA; j_gene: TRBJ2-3; CDR3nt: TGCAGTGCTAGAGCAGTGGGGACAGATACGCAGTATTTT; CDR3aa: CSARAVGTDTQYF
v_gene: TRBV4-3; abundance: NA; d_gene: NA; j_gene: TRBJ1-1; CDR3nt: TGCGCCAGCAGCCAGGGGGCCGGGCCTTATGGCACTGAAGCTTTCTTT; CDR3aa: CASSQGAGPYGTEAFF
v_gene: TRBV12-3/TRBV12-4; abundance: many; d_gene: NA; j_gene: TRBJ1-4; CDR3nt: TGTGCCAGCAGTTTGTTAGGATCCGGGGGGGAAAAACTGTTTTTT; CDR3aa: CASSLLGSGGEKLFF
v_gene: TRBV6-5; abundance: many; d_gene: NA; j_gene: TRBJ1-2; CDR3nt: TGTGCCAGCAGTTACTCACAGGGAGGACATGGCTACACCTTC; CDR3aa: CASSYSQGGHGYTF
v_gene: TRBV30; abundance: few; d_gene: NA; j_gene: TRBJ2-5; CDR3nt: TGTGCCTGGAGTGTAAACTCGCGGGAGACCCAGTACTTC; CDR3aa: CAWSVNSRETQYF
v_gene: TRBV6-2/TRBV6-3; abundance: few; d_gene: NA; j_gene: TRBJ1-1; CDR3nt: TGTGCCAGCAGGTGGACAGTGGCGAACACTGAAGCTTTCTTT; CDR3aa: CASRWTVANTEAFF
v_gene: TRBV30; abundance: many; d_gene: NA; j_gene: TRBJ1-2; CDR3nt: TGTGCCTGGAGTAGAAGAACGGACGGAATCTATGGCTACACCTTC; CDR3aa: CAWSRRTDGIYGYTF
v_gene: TRBV12-3/TRBV12-4; abundance: many; d_gene: NA; j_gene: TRBJ1-1; CDR3nt: TGTGCCAGCAGTCCCCCCTTAAGACGGCCCACTGAAGCTTTCTTT; CDR3aa: CASSPPLRRPTEAFF
v_gene: TRBV30; abundance: NA; d_gene: TRBD1; j_gene: TRBJ1-2; CDR3nt: TGTGCCTGGAGTTTCGCCAGGGGGAACGGCTACACCTTC; CDR3aa: CAWSFARGNGYTF
v_gene: TRBV20-1; abundance: NA; d_gene: TRBD2; j_gene: TRBJ2-1; CDR3nt: TGCAGTGCTAGAGCCCTAGCGGGAGTTGGGAATGAGCAGTTCTTC; CDR3aa: CSARALAGVGNEQFF
v_gene: TRBV28; abundance: many; d_gene: TRBD1; j_gene: TRBJ2-7; CDR3nt: TGTGCCAGCAGAGAAACCGGGACAGGGCCCTACGAGCAGTACTTC; CDR3aa: CASRETGTGPYEQYF
v_gene: TRBV11-2; abundance: many; d_gene: TRBD2; j_gene: TRBJ2-5; CDR3nt: TGTGCCAGCAGCCGGAGCGGGAGTGGGGTAGAGACCCAGTACTTC; CDR3aa: CASSRSGSGVETQYF
v_gene: TRBV20-1; abundance: NA; d_gene: TRBD1; j_gene: TRBJ1-4; CDR3nt: TGCAGTGCTAGACTTGGAGACAGGGAGATTTTT; CDR3aa: CSARLGDREIF
v_gene: TRBV12-3/TRBV12-4; abundance: many; d_gene: TRBD1; j_gene: TRBJ2-2; CDR3nt: TGTGCCAGCAGTCCCACAAACGCTCGACAGGGAAACGGGGAGCTGTTTTTT; CDR3aa: CASSPTNARQGNGELFF
v_gene: TRBV2; abundance: many; d_gene: TRBD1; j_gene: TRBJ1-6; CDR3nt: TGTGCCAGCAGAACCGGGACAGGGGGATCACCCCTCCACTTT; CDR3aa: CASRTGTGGSPLHF
v_gene: TRBV15; abundance: many; d_gene: NA; j_gene: TRBJ1-4; CDR3nt: TGTGCCACCAGCCCCCAGGGAGAGAGAAGGGCAACTAATGAAAAACTGTTTTTT; CDR3aa: CATSPQGERRATNEKLFF
v_gene: TRBV10-3; abundance: few; d_gene: TRBD1; j_gene: TRBJ1-1; CDR3nt: TGTGCCATCAGTGGGGTGGGACAGGGGATGACTTTCTTT; CDR3aa: CAISGVGQGMTFF
v_gene: TRBV5-1; abundance: many; d_gene: TRBD1; j_gene: TRBJ1-1; CDR3nt: TGTGCCAGCAGCGCCGACAGGGGGCCCAGCACTGAAGCTTTCTTT; CDR3aa: CASSADRGPSTEAFF
v_gene: TRBV18; abundance: many; d_gene: TRBD1; j_gene: TRBJ1-2; CDR3nt: TGTGCCAGCTCACCGGGGACAGGGCGTTATGGCTACACCTTC; CDR3aa: CASSPGTGRYGYTF
v_gene: TRBV5-1; abundance: NA; d_gene: NA; j_gene: TRBJ2-5; CDR3nt: TGCGCCAGCAGCTTTGACGCCCGCCAAGAGACCCAGTACTTC; CDR3aa: CASSFDARQETQYF
v_gene: TRBV10-3; abundance: NA; d_gene: TRBD2; j_gene: TRBJ2-7; CDR3nt: TGTGCCATCAGTGATCAGACTAGCGGGAGGTTCTACGAGCAGTACTTC; CDR3aa: CAISDQTSGRFYEQYF